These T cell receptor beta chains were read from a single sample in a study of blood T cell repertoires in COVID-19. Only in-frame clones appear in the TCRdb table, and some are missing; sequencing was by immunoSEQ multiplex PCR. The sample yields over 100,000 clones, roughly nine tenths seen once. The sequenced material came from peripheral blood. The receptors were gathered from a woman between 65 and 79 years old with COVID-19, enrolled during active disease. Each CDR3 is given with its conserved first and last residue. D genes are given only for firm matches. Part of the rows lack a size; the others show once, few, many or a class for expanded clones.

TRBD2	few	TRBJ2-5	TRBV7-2	CASSLESGEQETQYF	TGTGCCAGCAGCCTTGAGAGCGGGGAACAAGAGACCCAGTACTTC
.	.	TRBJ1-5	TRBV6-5	CASSAGASGPQHF	TGTGCCAGCAGCGCAGGGGCGTCAGGGCCCCAGCATTTT
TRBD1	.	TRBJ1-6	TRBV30	CAWKSTGTVSYNSPLHF	TGTGCCTGGAAATCAACCGGGACAGTCTCCTATAATTCACCCCTCCACTTT
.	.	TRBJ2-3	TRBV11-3	CASSPGDWGPDTQYF	TGTGCCAGCAGCCCCGGGGACTGGGGCCCAGATACGCAGTATTTT
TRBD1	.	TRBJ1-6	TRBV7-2	CASSLTGVNSPLHF	TGTGCCAGCAGCTTGACAGGGGTAAATTCACCCCTCCACTTT
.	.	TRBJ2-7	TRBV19	CASSRGRMGEQYF	TGTGCCAGTAGTAGGGGCAGAATGGGGGAGCAGTACTTC
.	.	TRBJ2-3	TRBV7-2	CASSLPPVRDTQYF	TGTGCCAGCAGCTTACCCCCGGTGCGAGATACGCAGTATTTT
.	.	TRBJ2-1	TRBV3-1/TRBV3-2	CASSQRRELVPYNEQFF	TGTGCCAGCAGCCAGAGACGGGAATTGGTCCCCTACAATGAGCAGTTCTTC
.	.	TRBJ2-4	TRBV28	CASSLPAGTMVAYIQYF	TGTGCCAGCAGTCTACCAGCAGGGACAATGGTGGCGTACATTCAGTACTTC
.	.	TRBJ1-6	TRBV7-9	CASSFWGQSYNSPLHF	TGTGCCAGCAGCTTCTGGGGGCAAAGCTATAATTCACCCCTCCACTTT
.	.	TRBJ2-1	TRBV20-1	CSASMSRGSNEQFF	TGCAGTGCTAGTATGTCTAGAGGGTCCAATGAGCAGTTCTTC
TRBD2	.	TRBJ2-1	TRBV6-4	CASSVRTSGLYNEQFF	TGTGCCAGCAGTGTTCGAACTAGCGGGCTCTACAATGAGCAGTTCTTC
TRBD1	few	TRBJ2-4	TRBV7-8	CASSQNDRGLAKNIQYF	TGTGCCAGCAGCCAAAACGACAGGGGACTAGCCAAAAACATTCAGTACTTC
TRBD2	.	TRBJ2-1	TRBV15	CATSRDGRPSGGLDEQFF	TGTGCCACCAGCAGAGATGGACGTCCTAGCGGGGGTTTGGATGAGCAGTTCTTC
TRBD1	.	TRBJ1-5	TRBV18	CASSPLQGKQPQHF	TGTGCCAGCTCACCGTTACAGGGGAAGCAGCCCCAGCATTTT
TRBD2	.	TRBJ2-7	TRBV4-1	CASSPGGIRWGLAGGSYEQYF	TGCGCCAGCAGCCCTGGAGGGATTCGATGGGGACTAGCGGGGGGTTCCTACGAGCAGTACTTC
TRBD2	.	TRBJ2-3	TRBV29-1	CSVDGVGLAGGTDTQYF	TGCAGCGTTGACGGGGTCGGACTAGCGGGGGGGACAGATACGCAGTATTTT
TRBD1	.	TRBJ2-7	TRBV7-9	CASTVSQGKGSYEQYF	TGTGCCAGTACCGTTTCACAGGGGAAGGGCTCCTACGAGCAGTACTTC
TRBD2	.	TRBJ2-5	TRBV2	CASRAPSERGPAPQYF	TGTGCCAGCAGAGCCCCGTCTGAGCGGGGGCCAGCTCCCCAGTACTTC
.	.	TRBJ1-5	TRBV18	CASSPQGQGIVRQPQHF	TGTGCCAGCTCACCCCAGGGCCAGGGAATAGTTCGCCAGCCCCAGCATTTT
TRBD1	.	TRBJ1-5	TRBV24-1	CATSEPEGAPSGNQPQHF	TGTGCCACCAGTGAGCCGGAGGGGGCGCCTAGTGGCAATCAGCCCCAGCATTTT
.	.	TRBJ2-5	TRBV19	CASSIQGQETQYF	TGTGCCAGTAGTATCCAGGGCCAAGAGACCCAGTACTTC
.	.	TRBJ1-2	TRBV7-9	CASSLLLYGYTF	TGTGCCAGCAGCTTACTCCTCTATGGCTACACCTTC
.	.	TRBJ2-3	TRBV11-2	CASSLTGGRGYDTQYF	TGTGCCAGCAGCTTAACCGGAGGGAGGGGGTATGATACGCAGTATTTT
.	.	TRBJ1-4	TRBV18	CASSPRDSNEKLFF	TGTGCCAGCTCACCACGAGACAGTAATGAAAAACTGTTTTTT
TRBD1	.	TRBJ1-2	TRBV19	CASSIGGQGNYGYTF	TGTGCCAGTAGTATCGGGGGACAGGGAAACTATGGCTACACCTTC
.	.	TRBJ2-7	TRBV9	CASSGQIRGARTEQYF	TGTGCCAGCAGTGGACAGATACGGGGGGCTCGCACCGAGCAGTACTTC
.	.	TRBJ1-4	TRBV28	CASRTNEKLFF	TGTGCCAGCAGGACAAATGAAAAACTGTTTTTT
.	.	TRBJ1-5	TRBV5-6	CASSTGRGNQPQHF	TGTGCCAGCAGCACAGGGAGGGGAAATCAGCCCCAGCATTTT
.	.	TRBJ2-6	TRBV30	CAWSWRRGGRSGANVLTF	TGTGCCTGGAGCTGGAGGCGGGGAGGAAGGTCTGGGGCCAACGTCCTGACTTTC
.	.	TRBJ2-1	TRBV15	CATSRPGDTPKQFF	TGTGCCACCAGCAGACCAGGGGACACCCCTAAGCAGTTCTTC
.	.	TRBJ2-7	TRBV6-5	CASNPGTLYEQYF	TGTGCCAGCAACCCTGGCACCTTATACGAGCAGTACTTC
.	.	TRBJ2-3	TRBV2	CASSRRQTADTQYF	TGTGCCAGCAGTCGTCGACAGACAGCAGATACGCAGTATTTT
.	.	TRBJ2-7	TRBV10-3	CAISERGSEQYF	TGTGCCATCAGTGAGAGGGGAAGCGAGCAGTACTTC
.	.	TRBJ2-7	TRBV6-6	CASSDGQPPRQYF	TGTGCCAGCAGTGACGGACAGCCTCCGAGGCAGTACTTC
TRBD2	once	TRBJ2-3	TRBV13	CASSYLTSGGAQDTQYF	TGTGCCAGCAGCTATCTTACTAGCGGGGGGGCCCAAGATACGCAGTATTTT
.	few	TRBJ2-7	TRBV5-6	CASSLFAREQYF	TGTGCCAGCAGCTTGTTCGCCAGAGAGCAGTACTTC
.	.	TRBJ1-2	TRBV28	CASSRNYGYTF	TGTGCCAGCAGCCGGAACTATGGCTACACCTTC
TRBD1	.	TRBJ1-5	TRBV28	CASSLSGGLNQPQHF	TGTGCCAGCAGTTTATCAGGGGGCCTCAATCAGCCCCAGCATTTT
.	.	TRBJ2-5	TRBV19	CASSARGAGETQYF	TGTGCCAGTAGTGCCAGGGGGGCCGGGGAGACCCAGTACTTC
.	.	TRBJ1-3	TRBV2	CAVEGPGNTIYF	TGTGCCGTCGAGGGTCCAGGAAACACCATATATTTT
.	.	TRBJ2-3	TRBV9	CASVPGYRVTDTQYF	TGTGCCAGCGTGCCGGGTTACCGGGTGACAGATACGCAGTATTTT